Listed below are T cell receptor beta chains from one sample, sequenced in a study of cytomegalovirus exposure and HLA in healthy donors. Measured with immunoSEQ multiplex PCR; TCRdb has only the in-frame clones, and not every one. Of some 150,000 clones in the sample, around 82% are singletons; the top ten hold 9.5% to 12%. The sample was PBMCs. Receptors were obtained from a man in his forties or fifties in good health and CMV-seropositive. The CDR3 runs from the conserved cysteine through the conserved F or W. D genes are given only for firm matches. For some rows the clone size is stated as once, few or many, or as a class when expanded; others skip it.

TRBV28	TRBD1	TRBJ1-2	NA	17	CASSLTLTGGGLGGYTF	TGTGCCAGCAGTTTAACCCTGACAGGGGGCGGCCTTGGAGGCTACACCTTC
TRBV11-2	NA	TRBJ2-1	NA	15	CASSFRGMTQGEQFF	TGTGCCAGCAGCTTCCGCGGTATGACCCAGGGGGAGCAGTTCTTC
TRBV7-9	TRBD1	TRBJ2-3	once	15	CASSAPGQGRDTQYF	TGTGCCAGCAGCGCCCCGGGACAGGGAAGAGATACGCAGTATTTT
TRBV18	NA	TRBJ2-1	NA	11	CASDSYNEQFF	TGTGCCTCGGACAGTTACAATGAGCAGTTCTTC
TRBV5-5	TRBD2	TRBJ2-2	NA	16	CASSPLGGRPTGELFF	TGTGCCAGCAGCCCCTTGGGGGGGAGGCCCACCGGGGAGCTGTTTTTT
TRBV30	TRBD1	TRBJ2-5	NA	13	CAWNPTGTETQYF	TGTGCCTGGAACCCGACAGGGACAGAGACCCAGTACTTC
TRBV19	NA	TRBJ1-5	NA	14	CATRGGRVGQPQHF	TGTGCCACTAGGGGTGGCAGGGTGGGTCAGCCCCAGCATTTT
TRBV30	NA	TRBJ1-1	NA	13	CASGSGLSAEAFF	TGTGCCAGCGGATCAGGATTGAGTGCTGAAGCTTTCTTT
TRBV4-1	NA	TRBJ2-1	NA	15	CASSQLDSSYNEQFF	TGCGCCAGCAGCCAACTCGACAGCTCCTACAATGAGCAGTTCTTC
TRBV7-9	TRBD1	TRBJ2-3	NA	16	CASSSRTGTSTDTQYF	TGTGCCAGCAGCTCCCGGACAGGGACTAGCACAGATACGCAGTATTTT
TRBV2	TRBD2	TRBJ2-2	NA	18	CASSERGLAGANTGELFF	TGTGCCAGCAGTGAAAGGGGACTAGCGGGTGCGAACACCGGGGAGCTGTTTTTT
TRBV18	NA	TRBJ2-7	NA	15	CASSPGAGASYEQYF	TGTGCCAGCTCACCTGGGGCAGGGGCCTCCTACGAGCAGTACTTC
TRBV19	TRBD1	TRBJ1-5	NA	13	CASSTGGYQPQHF	TGTGCCAGTAGCACAGGGGGCTATCAGCCCCAGCATTTT
TRBV19	NA	TRBJ1-4	few	14	CASTDRTTNEKLFF	TGTGCCAGTACCGACAGGACAACTAATGAAAAACTGTTTTTT
TRBV7-9	NA	TRBJ1-1	NA	13	CASSFGEGTEAFF	TGTGCCAGCAGCTTTGGGGAGGGCACTGAAGCTTTCTTT
TRBV6-5	TRBD1	TRBJ2-7	NA	16	CASSYLGQTSSYEQYF	TGTGCCAGCAGTTACTTGGGACAGACGAGCTCCTACGAGCAGTACTTC
TRBV28	NA	TRBJ1-4	NA	12	CASRKTGEKLFF	TGTGCCAGCAGAAAAACAGGGGAAAAACTGTTTTTT
TRBV5-1	NA	TRBJ2-6	once	16	CASSWQSSSGANVLTF	TGCGCCAGCAGCTGGCAGTCCAGCTCTGGGGCCAACGTCCTGACTTTC